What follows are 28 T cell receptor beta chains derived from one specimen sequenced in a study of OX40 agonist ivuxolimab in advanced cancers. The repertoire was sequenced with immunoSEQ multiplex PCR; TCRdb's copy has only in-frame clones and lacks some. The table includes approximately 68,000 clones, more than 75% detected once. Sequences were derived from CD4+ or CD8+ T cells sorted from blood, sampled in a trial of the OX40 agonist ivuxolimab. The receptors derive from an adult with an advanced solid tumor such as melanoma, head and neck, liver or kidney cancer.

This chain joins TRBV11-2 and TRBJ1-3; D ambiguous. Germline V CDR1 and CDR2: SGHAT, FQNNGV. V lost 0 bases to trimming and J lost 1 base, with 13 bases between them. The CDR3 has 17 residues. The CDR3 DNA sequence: TGTGCCAGCAGCTTAGATATGGTGTACGGGTCTGGAAACACCATATATTTT. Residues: CASSLDMVYGSGNTIYF.

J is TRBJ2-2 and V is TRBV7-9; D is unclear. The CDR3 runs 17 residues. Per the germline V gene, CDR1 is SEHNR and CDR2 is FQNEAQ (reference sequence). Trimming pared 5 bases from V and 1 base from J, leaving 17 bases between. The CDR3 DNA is TGTGCCAGCAGCGAACGCGGTAGACGGAAGAACACCGGGGAGCTGTTTTTT. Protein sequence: CASSERGRRKNTGELFF. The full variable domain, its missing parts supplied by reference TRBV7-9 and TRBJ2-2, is DTGVSQNPRHKITKRGQNVTFRCDPISEHNRLYWYRQTLGQGPEFLTYFQNEAQLEKSRLLSDRFSAERPKGSFSTLEIQRTEQGDSAMYLCASSERGRRKNTGELFFGEGSRLTVL.

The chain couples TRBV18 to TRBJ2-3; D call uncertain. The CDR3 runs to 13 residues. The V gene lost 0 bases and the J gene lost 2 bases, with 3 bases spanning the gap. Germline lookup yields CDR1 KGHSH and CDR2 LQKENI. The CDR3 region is CASSPPSTDTQYF. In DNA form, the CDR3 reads TGTGCCAGCTCACCACCCTCCACAGATACGCAGTATTTT.

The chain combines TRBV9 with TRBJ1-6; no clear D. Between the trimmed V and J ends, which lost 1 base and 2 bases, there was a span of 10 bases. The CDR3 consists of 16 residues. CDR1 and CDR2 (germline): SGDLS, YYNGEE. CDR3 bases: TGTGCCAGCAGCGTATACGGCGGGACCTATAATTCACCCCTCCACTTT. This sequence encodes CASSVYGGTYNSPLHF.

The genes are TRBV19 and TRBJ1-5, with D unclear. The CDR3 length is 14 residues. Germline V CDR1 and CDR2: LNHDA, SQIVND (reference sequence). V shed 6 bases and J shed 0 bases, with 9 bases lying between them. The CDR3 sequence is CASRRRDSNQPQHF. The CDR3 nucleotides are TGTGCCAGTAGGAGACGGGATAGCAATCAGCCCCAGCATTTT.

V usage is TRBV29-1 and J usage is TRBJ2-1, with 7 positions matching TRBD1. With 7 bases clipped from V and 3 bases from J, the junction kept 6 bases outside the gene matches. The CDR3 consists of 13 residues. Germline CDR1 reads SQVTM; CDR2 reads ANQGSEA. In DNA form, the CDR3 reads TGCAGCGGTGGGGACAGACACTACAATGAGCAGTTCTTC. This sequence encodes CSGGDRHYNEQFF.

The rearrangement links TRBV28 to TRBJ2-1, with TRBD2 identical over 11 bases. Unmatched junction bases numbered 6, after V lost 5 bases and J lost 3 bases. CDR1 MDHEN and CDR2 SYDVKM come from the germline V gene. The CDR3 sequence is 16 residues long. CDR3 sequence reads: CASSGPLAGGYNEQFF. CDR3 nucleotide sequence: TGTGCCAGCAGTGGCCCTCTAGCGGGGGGCTACAATGAGCAGTTCTTC.

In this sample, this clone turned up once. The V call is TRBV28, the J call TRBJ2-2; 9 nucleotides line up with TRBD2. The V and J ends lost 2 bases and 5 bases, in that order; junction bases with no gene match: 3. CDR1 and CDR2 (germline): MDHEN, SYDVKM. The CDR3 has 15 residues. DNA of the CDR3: TGTGCCAGCAGTTTAGCGGGAGGGGGGACCGGGGAGCTGTTTTTT. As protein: CASSLAGGGTGELFF.

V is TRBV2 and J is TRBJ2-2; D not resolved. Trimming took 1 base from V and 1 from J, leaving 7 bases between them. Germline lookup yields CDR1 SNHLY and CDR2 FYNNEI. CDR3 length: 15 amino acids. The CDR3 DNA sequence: TGTGCCAGCAGTGAAGGACTCCTGAACACCGGGGAGCTGTTTTTT. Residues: CASSEGLLNTGELFF.

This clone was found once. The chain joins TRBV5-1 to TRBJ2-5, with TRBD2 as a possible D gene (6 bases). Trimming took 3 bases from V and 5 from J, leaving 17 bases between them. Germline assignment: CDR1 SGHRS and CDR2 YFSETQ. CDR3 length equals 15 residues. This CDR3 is CASSSVGGIVETQYF. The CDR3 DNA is TGCGCCAGCAGCTCCGTGGGAGGCATAGTGGAGACCCAGTACTTC.

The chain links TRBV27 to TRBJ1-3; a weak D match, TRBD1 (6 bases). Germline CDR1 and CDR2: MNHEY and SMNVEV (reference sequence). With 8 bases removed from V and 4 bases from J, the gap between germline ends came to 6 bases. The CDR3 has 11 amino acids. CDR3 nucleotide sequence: TGTGCCAGCGGACAGGGAAACACCATATATTTT. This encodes CASGQGNTIYF.

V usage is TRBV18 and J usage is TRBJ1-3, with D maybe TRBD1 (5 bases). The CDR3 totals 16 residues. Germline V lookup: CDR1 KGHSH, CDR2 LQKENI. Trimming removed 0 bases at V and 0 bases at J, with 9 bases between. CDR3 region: CASSPPGGTSGNTIYF. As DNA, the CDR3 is TGTGCCAGCTCACCACCGGGGGGGACCTCTGGAAACACCATATATTTT.

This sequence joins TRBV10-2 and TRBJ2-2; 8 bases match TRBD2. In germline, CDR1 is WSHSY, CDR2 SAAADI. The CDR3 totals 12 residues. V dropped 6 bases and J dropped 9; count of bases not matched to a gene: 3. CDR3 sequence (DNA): TGCGCCAGCAGAAGCGGGAGCTGGGAGCTGTTTTTT. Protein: CASRSGSWELFF.

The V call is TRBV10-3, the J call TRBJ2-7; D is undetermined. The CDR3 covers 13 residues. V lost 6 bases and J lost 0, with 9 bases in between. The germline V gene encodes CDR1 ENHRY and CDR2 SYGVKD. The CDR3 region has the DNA TGTGCCATCAGCGAACAGAGCTCCTACGAGCAGTACTTC. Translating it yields CAISEQSSYEQYF.

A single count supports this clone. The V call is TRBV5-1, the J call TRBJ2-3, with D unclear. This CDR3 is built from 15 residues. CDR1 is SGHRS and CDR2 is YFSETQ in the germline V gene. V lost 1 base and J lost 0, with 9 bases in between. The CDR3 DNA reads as TGCGCCAGCAGCTTGTGGGTCTCTAGCACAGATACGCAGTATTTT. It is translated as CASSLWVSSTDTQYF.

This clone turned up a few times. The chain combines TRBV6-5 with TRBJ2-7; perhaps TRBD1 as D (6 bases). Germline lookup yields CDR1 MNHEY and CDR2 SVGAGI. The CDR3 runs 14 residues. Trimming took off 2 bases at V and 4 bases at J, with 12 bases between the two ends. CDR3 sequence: CASSYLDTGYEQYF. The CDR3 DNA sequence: TGTGCCAGCAGTTACCTCGATACAGGGTACGAGCAGTACTTC.

CDR3 protein: CASSPATARAAEQYF. CDR3 bases: TGTGCCAGCAGCCCGGCTACGGCGAGGGCCGCCGAGCAGTACTTC. The chain has TRBV5-4 and TRBJ2-5; possible D gene TRBD2, 5 bases. The DNA end is more similar to TRBJ2-7, so the J call may be wrong. The CDR3 has 15 amino acids. The germline gives CDR1 SGHNT, CDR2 YYREEE (reference sequence).

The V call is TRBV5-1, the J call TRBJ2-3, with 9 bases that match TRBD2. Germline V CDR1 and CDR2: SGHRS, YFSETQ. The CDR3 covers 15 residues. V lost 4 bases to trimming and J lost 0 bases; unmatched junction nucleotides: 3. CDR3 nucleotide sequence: TGCGCCAGCAGCGTGACTAGCGGAAGCACAGATACGCAGTATTTT. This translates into CASSVTSGSTDTQYF.

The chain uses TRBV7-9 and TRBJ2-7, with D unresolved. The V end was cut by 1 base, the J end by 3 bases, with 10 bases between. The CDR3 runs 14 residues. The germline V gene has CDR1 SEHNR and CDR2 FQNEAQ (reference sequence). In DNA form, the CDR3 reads TGTGCCAGCAGCTTAGTTCCGAATTTCTACGAGCAGTACTTC. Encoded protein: CASSLVPNFYEQYF. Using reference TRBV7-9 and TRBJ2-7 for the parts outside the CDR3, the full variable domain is DTGVSQNPRHKITKRGQNVTFRCDPISEHNRLYWYRQTLGQGPEFLTYFQNEAQLEKSRLLSDRFSAERPKGSFSTLEIQRTEQGDSAMYLCASSLVPNFYEQYFGPGTRLTVT.

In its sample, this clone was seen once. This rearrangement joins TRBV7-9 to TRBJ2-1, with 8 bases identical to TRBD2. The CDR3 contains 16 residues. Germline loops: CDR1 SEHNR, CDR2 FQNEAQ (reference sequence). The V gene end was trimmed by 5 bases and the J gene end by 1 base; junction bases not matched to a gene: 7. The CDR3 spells CASSGLGGGSYNEQFF. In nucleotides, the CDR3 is TGTGCCAGCAGCGGCCTCGGCGGGGGGTCCTACAATGAGCAGTTCTTC.

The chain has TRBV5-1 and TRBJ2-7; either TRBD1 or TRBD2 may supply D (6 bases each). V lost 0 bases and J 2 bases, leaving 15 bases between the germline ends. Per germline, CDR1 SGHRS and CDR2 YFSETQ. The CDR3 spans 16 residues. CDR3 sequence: CASSLVRGELAYEQYF. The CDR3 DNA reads TGCGCCAGCAGCTTGGTGAGGGGGGAGCTGGCCTACGAGCAGTACTTC.

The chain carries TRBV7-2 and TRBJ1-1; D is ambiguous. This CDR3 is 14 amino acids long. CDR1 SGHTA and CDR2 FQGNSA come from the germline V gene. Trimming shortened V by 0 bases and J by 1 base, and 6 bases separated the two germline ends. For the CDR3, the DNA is TGTGCCAGCAGCTTAGCGCGGGCGAACACTGAAGCTTTCTTT. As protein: CASSLARANTEAFF.

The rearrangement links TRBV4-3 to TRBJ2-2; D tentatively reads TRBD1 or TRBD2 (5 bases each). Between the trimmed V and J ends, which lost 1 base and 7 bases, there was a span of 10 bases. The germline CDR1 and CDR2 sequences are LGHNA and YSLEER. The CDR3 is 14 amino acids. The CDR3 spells CASSQGLGVGELFF. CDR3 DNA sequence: TGCGCCAGCAGCCAAGGGTTGGGGGTCGGGGAGCTGTTTTTT.

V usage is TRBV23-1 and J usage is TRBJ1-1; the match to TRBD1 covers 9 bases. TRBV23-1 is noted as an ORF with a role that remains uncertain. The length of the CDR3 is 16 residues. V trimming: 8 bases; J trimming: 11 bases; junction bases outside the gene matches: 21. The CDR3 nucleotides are TGCGCCAGCCGGGGGATCGGGACAGGGCCCCTCCACGTGGCTTTCTTT. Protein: CASRGIGTGPLHVAFF.

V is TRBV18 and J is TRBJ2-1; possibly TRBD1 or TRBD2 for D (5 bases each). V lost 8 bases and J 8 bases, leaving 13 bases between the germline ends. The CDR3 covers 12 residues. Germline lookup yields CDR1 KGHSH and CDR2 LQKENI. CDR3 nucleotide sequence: TGTGCCAGCCGGGGCAGGGTCGATGAGCAGTTCTTC. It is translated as CASRGRVDEQFF.

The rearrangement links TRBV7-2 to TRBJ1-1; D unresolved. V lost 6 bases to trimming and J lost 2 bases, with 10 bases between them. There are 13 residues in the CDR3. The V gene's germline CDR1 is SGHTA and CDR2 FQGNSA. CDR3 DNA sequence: TGTGCCAGCAGTCGATTGTATAACACTGAAGCTTTCTTT. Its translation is CASSRLYNTEAFF.

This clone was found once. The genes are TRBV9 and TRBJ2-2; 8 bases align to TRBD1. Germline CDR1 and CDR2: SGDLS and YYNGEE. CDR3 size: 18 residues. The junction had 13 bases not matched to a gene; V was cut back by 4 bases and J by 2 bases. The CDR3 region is CASSSPWRGQVNTGELFF. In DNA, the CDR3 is TGTGCCAGCAGCTCTCCGTGGAGGGGACAGGTTAACACCGGGGAGCTGTTTTTT. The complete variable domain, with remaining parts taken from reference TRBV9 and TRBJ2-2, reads DSGVTQTPKHLITATGQRVTLRCSPRSGDLSVYWYQQSLDQGLQFLIQYYNGEERAKGNILERFSAQQFPDLHSELNLSSLELGDSALYFCASSSPWRGQVNTGELFFGEGSRLTVL.

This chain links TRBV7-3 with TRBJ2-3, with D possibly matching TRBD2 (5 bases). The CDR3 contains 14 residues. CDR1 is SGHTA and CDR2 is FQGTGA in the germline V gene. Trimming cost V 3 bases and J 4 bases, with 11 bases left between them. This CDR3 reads CASSFGGTADTQYF. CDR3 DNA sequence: TGTGCCAGCAGCTTTGGAGGTACCGCAGATACGCAGTATTTT.